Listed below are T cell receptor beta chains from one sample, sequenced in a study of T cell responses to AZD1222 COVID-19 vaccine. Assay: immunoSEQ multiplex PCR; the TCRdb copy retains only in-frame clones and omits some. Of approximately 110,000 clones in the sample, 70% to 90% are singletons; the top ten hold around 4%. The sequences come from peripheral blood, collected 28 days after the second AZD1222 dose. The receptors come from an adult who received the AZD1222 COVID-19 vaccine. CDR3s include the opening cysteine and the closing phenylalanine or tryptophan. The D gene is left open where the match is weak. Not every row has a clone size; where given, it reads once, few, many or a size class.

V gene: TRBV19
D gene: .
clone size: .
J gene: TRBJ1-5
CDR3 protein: CASSDRLGQPQHF
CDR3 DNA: TGTGCCAGTAGTGACAGGCTGGGACAGCCCCAGCATTTT

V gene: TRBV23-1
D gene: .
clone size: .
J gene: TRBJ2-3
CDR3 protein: CASSPRGVRGASTDTQYF
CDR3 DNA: TGCGCCAGCAGTCCCCGGGGCGTACGGGGAGCTAGCACAGATACGCAGTATTTT

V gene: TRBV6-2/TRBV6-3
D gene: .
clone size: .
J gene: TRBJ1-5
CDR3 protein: CASSPTEVQPQHF
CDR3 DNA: TGTGCCAGCAGTCCCACGGAAGTTCAGCCCCAGCATTTT

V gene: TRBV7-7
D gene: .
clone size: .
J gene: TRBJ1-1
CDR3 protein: CASSPGRDSEAFF
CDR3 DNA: TGTGCCAGCAGCCCGGGTCGTGACAGCGAAGCTTTCTTT

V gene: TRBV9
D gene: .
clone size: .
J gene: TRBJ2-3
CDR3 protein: CASSVVEDTQYF
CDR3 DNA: TGTGCCAGCAGCGTAGTTGAAGATACGCAGTATTTT

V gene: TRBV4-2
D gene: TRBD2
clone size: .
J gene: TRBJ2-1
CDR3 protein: CASSLRLAGPTSYNEQFF
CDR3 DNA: TGTGCCAGCAGCCTACGACTAGCGGGGCCAACCTCCTACAATGAGCAGTTCTTC

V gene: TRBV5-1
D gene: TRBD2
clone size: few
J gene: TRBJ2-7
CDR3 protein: CASSSSLAGGEQYF
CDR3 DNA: TGCGCCAGCAGCTCATCGTTAGCGGGAGGAGAGCAGTACTTC

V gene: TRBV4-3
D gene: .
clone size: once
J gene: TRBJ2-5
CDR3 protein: CASSQDFSTISGSGETQYF
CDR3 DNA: TGCGCCAGCAGCCAAGATTTCTCGACTATTTCAGGGTCGGGGGAGACCCAGTACTTC

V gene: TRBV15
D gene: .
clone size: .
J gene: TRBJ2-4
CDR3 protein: CATSRDGGPAKNIQYF
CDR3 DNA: TGTGCCACCAGCAGAGATGGGGGGCCGGCCAAAAACATTCAGTACTTC

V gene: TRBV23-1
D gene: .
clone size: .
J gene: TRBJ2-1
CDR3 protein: CAKPPGGPYNEQFF
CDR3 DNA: TGCGCCAAACCCCCCGGGGGCCCCTACAATGAGCAGTTCTTC

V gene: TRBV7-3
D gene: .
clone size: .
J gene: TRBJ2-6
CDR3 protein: CASSPVGNVLTF
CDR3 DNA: TGTGCCAGCAGCCCTGTGGGCAACGTCCTGACTTTC

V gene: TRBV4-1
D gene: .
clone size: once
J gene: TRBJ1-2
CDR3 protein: CASSLEFGNFYGYTF
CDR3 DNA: TGCGCCAGCAGCCTTGAATTTGGAAACTTCTATGGCTACACCTTC

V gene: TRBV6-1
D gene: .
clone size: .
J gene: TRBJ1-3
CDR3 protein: CASSERPVGNTIYF
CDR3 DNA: TGTGCCAGCAGTGAACGTCCTGTCGGAAACACCATATATTTT

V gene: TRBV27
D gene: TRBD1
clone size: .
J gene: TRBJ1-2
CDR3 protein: CASSLSGDRGNGYTF
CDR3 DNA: TGTGCCAGCAGTTTATCGGGGGACAGGGGGAATGGCTACACCTTC

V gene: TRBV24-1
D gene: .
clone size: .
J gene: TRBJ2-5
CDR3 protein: CATRDWNQETQYF
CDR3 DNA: TGTGCCACCAGGGACTGGAACCAAGAGACCCAGTACTTC

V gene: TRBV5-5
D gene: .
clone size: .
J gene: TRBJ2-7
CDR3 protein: CASSLGTQSYEQYF
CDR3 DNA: TGTGCCAGCAGCTTGGGGACACAATCCTACGAGCAGTACTTC

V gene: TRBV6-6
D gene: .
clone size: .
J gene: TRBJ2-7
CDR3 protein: CASSLGAAPNEQYF
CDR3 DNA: TGTGCCAGCAGTTTAGGGGCAGCCCCTAACGAGCAGTACTTC

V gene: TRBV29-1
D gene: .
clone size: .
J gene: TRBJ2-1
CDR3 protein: CSAFSHDGDHSYNEQFF
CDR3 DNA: TGCAGCGCTTTTTCCCACGACGGGGATCACTCCTACAATGAGCAGTTCTTC

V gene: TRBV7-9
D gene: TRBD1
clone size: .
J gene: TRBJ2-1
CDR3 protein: CASSLLTGQTFYNEQFF
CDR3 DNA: TGTGCCAGCAGCTTGTTGACGGGACAGACGTTTTACAATGAGCAGTTCTTC

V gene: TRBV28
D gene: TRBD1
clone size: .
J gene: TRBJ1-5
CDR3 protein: CASSDGTAFNQPQHF
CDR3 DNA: TGTGCCAGCAGTGACGGGACAGCTTTCAATCAGCCCCAGCATTTT

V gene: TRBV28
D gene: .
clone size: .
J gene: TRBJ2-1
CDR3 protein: CASQGPATGEQFF
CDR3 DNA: TGTGCCAGCCAGGGACCAGCCACGGGTGAGCAGTTCTTC

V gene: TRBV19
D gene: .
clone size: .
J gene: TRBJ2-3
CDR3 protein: CATETADTQYF
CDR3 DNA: TGTGCCACAGAAACTGCAGATACGCAGTATTTT

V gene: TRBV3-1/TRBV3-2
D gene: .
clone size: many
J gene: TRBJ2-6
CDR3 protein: CASSRDGYSGANVLTF
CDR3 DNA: TGTGCCAGCAGCCGGGATGGGTACTCTGGGGCCAACGTCCTGACTTTC

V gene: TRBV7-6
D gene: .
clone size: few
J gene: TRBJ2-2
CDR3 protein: CASTHEGGLNTGELFF
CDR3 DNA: TGTGCCAGCACCCATGAGGGGGGCTTGAACACCGGGGAGCTGTTTTTT

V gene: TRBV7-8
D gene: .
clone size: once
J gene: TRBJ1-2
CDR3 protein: CASSPGVREMGGYTF
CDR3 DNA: TGTGCCAGCAGCCCCGGGGTTAGGGAAATGGGTGGCTACACCTTC

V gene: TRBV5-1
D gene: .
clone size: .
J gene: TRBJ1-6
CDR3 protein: CATKEGLWDNSPLHF
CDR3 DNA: TGCGCCACCAAGGAGGGACTTTGGGATAATTCACCCCTCCACTTT

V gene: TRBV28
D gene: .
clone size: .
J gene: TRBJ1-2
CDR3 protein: CASSEQGRGYGYTF
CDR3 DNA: TGTGCCAGCAGTGAACAGGGACGAGGCTATGGCTACACCTTC

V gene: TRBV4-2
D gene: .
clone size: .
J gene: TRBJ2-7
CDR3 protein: CASSQEGGGPSSYEQYF
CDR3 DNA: TGTGCCAGCAGCCAAGAAGGAGGCGGGCCCAGCTCCTACGAGCAGTACTTC

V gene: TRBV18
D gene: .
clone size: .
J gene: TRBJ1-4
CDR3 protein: CASSPRSTNEKLFF
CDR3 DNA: TGTGCCAGCTCACCTCGGTCAACTAATGAAAAACTGTTTTTT

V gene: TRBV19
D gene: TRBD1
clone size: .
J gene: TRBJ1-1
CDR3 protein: CASSTIRTGTEAFF
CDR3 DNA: TGTGCCAGTAGCACTATACGGACAGGCACTGAAGCTTTCTTT

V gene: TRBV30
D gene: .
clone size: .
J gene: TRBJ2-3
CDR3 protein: CAWSLGGTDTQYF
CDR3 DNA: TGTGCCTGGAGTCTGGGCGGAACAGATACGCAGTATTTT

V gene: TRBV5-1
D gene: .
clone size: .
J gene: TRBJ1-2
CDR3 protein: CASSPDSINYGYTF
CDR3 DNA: TGCGCCAGCAGCCCGGACAGTATTAACTATGGCTACACCTTC

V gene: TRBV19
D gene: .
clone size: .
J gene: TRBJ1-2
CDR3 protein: CASNVGQREYGYTF
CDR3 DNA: TGTGCCAGTAATGTCGGACAGAGAGAGTATGGCTACACCTTC

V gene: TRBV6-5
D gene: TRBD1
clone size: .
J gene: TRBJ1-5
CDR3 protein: CASSPGTANQPQHF
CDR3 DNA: TGTGCCAGCAGTCCGGGGACAGCGAATCAGCCCCAGCATTTT

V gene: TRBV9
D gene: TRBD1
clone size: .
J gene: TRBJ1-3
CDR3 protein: CASSVGPGTGSSGDTIYF
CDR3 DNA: TGTGCCAGCAGCGTAGGACCCGGGACAGGCTCGTCGGGGGACACCATATATTTT